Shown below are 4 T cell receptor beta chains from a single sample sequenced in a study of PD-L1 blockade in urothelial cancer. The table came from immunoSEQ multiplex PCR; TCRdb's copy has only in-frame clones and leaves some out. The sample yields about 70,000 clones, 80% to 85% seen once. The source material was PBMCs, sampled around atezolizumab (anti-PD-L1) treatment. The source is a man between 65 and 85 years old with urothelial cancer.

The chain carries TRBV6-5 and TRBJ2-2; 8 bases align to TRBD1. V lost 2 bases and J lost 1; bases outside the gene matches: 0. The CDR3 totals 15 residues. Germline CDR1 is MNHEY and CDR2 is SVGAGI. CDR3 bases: TGTGCCAGCAGTTACGGGACAGGGAACACCGGGGAGCTGTTTTTT. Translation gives CASSYGTGNTGELFF.

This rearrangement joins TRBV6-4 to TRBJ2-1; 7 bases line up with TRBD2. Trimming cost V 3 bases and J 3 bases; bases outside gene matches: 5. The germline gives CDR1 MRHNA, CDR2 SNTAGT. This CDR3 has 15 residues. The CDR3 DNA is TGTGCCAGCAGTGAAGGCGGGAGCCGCTACAATGAGCAGTTCTTC. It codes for CASSEGGSRYNEQFF.

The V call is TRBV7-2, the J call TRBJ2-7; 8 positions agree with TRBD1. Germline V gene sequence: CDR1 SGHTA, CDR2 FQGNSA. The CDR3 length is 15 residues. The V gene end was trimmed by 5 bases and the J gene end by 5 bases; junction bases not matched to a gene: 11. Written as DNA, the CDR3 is TGTGCCAGCAGCCCCGACAGGGGCATTACTCACGAGCAGTACTTC. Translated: CASSPDRGITHEQYF.

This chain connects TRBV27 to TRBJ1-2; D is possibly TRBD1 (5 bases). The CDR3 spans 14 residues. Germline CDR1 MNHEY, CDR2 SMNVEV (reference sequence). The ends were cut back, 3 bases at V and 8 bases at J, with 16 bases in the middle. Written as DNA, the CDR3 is TGTGCCAGCAGTTTGTCCCCAGGGTTTCGAGGCTACACCTTC. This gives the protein CASSLSPGFRGYTF.